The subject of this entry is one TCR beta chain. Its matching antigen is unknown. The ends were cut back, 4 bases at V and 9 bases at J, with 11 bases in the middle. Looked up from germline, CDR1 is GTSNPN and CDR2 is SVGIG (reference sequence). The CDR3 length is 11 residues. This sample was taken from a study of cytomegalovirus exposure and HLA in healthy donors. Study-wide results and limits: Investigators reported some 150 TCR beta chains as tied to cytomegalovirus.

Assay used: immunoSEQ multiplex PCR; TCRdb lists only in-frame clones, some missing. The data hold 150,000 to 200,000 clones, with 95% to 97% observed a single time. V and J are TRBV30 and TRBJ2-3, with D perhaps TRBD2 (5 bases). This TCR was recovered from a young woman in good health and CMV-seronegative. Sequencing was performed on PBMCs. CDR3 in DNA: TGTGCCTGGACCCTACCGGGGACGCAGTATTTT. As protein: CAWTLPGTQYF.